One TCR beta chain is described in this entry. This entry comes from a study of T cell responses to AZD1222 COVID-19 vaccine. Trimming cost V 6 bases and J 1 base, with 12 bases left between them. There are 14 residues in the CDR3. Germline values: CDR1 MNHEY, CDR2 SVGAGI. Data came from immunoSEQ multiplex PCR; TCRdb stores just in-frame clones and leaves some out. This sample has some 200,000 clones, with 88% found just once. The rearrangement joins TRBV6-5 to TRBJ1-1, with TRBD1 as a possible D gene (5 bases). Here the sequenced sample was peripheral blood, taken 28 days after the second AZD1222 dose. The clonotype originates from an adult who received the AZD1222 COVID-19 vaccine. CDR3: CASSLTGGNTEAFF. The CDR3 DNA reads TGTGCCAGCAGCCTCACGGGGGGGAACACTGAAGCTTTCTTT.